Below, 16 T cell receptor beta chains from the same sample are listed, as sequenced in a study of blood T cell repertoires in COVID-19. Libraries were prepared by immunoSEQ multiplex PCR; TCRdb keeps only in-frame clonotypes and omits some of them. The table has 140,000 to 150,000 clones, about 84% seen once; the top ten hold around 5%. Sequencing was carried out using peripheral blood. These receptors originate from a woman between 45 and 60 years old with acute or convalescent COVID-19.

A remark on this clone: This specimen includes other DNA sequences encoding the same CDR3. The V call is TRBV7-3, the J call TRBJ2-3; D is undetermined. The CDR3 is made up of 13 amino acids. Germline CDR1 SGHTA, CDR2 FQGTGA. V was trimmed by 4 bases and J by 1 base, leaving 6 bases between them. The CDR3 DNA sequence: TGTGCCAGCAGCTCCGGTGGCACAGATACGCAGTATTTT. Its translation: CASSSGGTDTQYF.

The chain links TRBV7-3 to TRBJ2-1; D is unclear. Germline lookup yields CDR1 SGHTA and CDR2 FQGTGA. The CDR3 runs 14 residues. V lost 5 bases and J 6 bases, leaving 14 bases between the germline ends. CDR3 DNA: TGTGCCAGCAGCCCCAAAGGCGACTTCAATGAGCAGTTCTTC. Protein: CASSPKGDFNEQFF.

This chain uses TRBV7-9 with TRBJ2-7, with 10 nucleotides matching TRBD1. CDR3 size: 13 residues. J gave up 5 bases and V 5 bases, and 3 bases lay outside the gene matches. Germline values: CDR1 SEHNR, CDR2 FQNEAQ (reference sequence). This CDR3 reads CASSIGQGDEQYF. DNA of the CDR3: TGTGCCAGCAGCATTGGACAGGGGGACGAGCAGTACTTC.

The chain combines TRBV11-1 with TRBJ2-1; TRBD2 is a possible D gene (6 bases). V was pared by 5 bases and J by 13 bases, with 18 bases between. Germline V lookup: CDR1 SGHAT, CDR2 FQDESV (reference sequence). This CDR3 has 13 amino acids. CDR3 in amino acids: CASSRAVAEGQFF. The CDR3 DNA sequence: TGTGCCAGCAGCAGAGCGGTTGCGGAGGGTCAGTTCTTC.

The CDR3 reads CASSRSTGGAGISEAFF. The DNA of the CDR3 is TGCGCCAGCAGCCGCTCAACAGGGGGCGCAGGTATCTCTGAAGCTTTCTTT. The genes are TRBV4-3 and TRBJ1-1; 9 nucleotides agree with TRBD1. The V gene end was trimmed by 4 bases and the J gene end by 6 bases; junction bases not matched to a gene: 15. Germline V gene sequence: CDR1 LGHNA, CDR2 YSLEER. There are 17 residues in the CDR3.

V and J are TRBV19 and TRBJ1-1; D might be TRBD1 (6 bases). CDR1 and CDR2 from the germline V gene are LNHDA and SQIVND (reference sequence). V was pared by 5 bases and J by 6 bases, with 13 bases between. This CDR3 contains 13 residues. CDR3 in DNA: TGTGCCAGTAGTTCGAACAGGGTATCTGAAGCTTTCTTT. This encodes CASSSNRVSEAFF.

The rearrangement joins TRBV3-1 (or the pseudogene TRBV3-2) to TRBJ2-2; D remains unclear. Germline V lookup: CDR1 LGHDT, CDR2 YNNKEL (reference sequence). V shed 8 bases and J shed 7 bases, with 23 bases lying between them. The CDR3 extends over 16 amino acids. The CDR3 is CASQKTETRWSGELFF. The DNA for the CDR3 is TGTGCCAGCCAAAAAACGGAAACCCGGTGGAGCGGGGAGCTGTTTTTT.

V gene TRBV5-6 combines with J gene TRBJ1-2; TRBD1 might be the D (5 bases). Germline loops: CDR1 SGHDT, CDR2 YYEEEE. V was trimmed by 5 bases and J by 0 bases, leaving 14 bases between them. The CDR3 has 15 residues. CDR3 bases: TGTGCCAGCAGGCAGGGATACCCTGCTAACTATGGCTACACCTTC. The encoded protein is CASRQGYPANYGYTF.

The chain employs TRBV2 and TRBJ1-1; 12 bases line up with TRBD1. Germline CDR1 is SNHLY and CDR2 is FYNNEI. The CDR3 runs 13 residues. The J segment lost 8 bases and the V segment lost 8 bases, leaving 6 bases of the junction unmatched. The CDR3 spells CASGRDRGLEAFF. CDR3 DNA: TGTGCCAGCGGCAGGGACAGGGGGCTAGAAGCTTTCTTT. Filled out from reference TRBV2 and TRBJ1-1, the complete variable domain reads EPEVTQTPSHQVTQMGQEVILRCVPISNHLYFYWYRQILGQKVEFLVSFYNNEISEKSEIFDDQFSVERPDGSNFTLKIRSTKLEDSAMYFCASGRDRGLEAFFGQGTRLTVV.

The chain employs TRBV11-3 and TRBJ2-5, with TRBD2 matching over 11 bases. The length of the CDR3 is 15 residues. V lost 4 bases and J lost 7; bases outside the gene matches: 8. From germline, CDR1 is SGHNT and CDR2 YENEEA. The CDR3 DNA reads TGTGCCAGCAGCTCTACTAGCGGGGGCCCGAGGACCCAGTACTTC. It encodes CASSSTSGGPRTQYF.

The chain combines TRBV27 with TRBJ1-5, with D maybe TRBD1 (5 bases). The germline CDR1 and CDR2 sequences are MNHEY and SMNVEV (reference sequence). The ends were cut back, 2 bases at V and 3 bases at J, with 11 bases in the middle. This CDR3 spans 15 amino acids. CDR3 sequence reads: CASSLRQGLNQPQHF. DNA for the CDR3: TGTGCCAGCAGTTTAAGGCAGGGCCTCAATCAGCCCCAGCATTTT.

The chain is built from TRBV6-5 and TRBJ2-7, with D tentatively TRBD1 (6 bases). Germline assignment: CDR1 MNHEY and CDR2 SVGAGI. V lost 6 bases and J lost 3, with 12 bases in between. The CDR3 consists of 13 residues. CDR3 residues: CASRNKGVYEQYF. For the CDR3, the DNA is TGTGCCAGCAGAAACAAGGGGGTCTACGAGCAGTACTTC.

The gene calls are TRBV4-1 and TRBJ2-7; TRBD1 is a possible D gene (8 bases). Trimming shortened V by 4 bases and J by 5 bases, and 21 bases separated the two germline ends. The CDR3 spans 16 residues. From germline, CDR1 is MGHRA and CDR2 YSYEKL. The CDR3 DNA sequence: TGCGCCAGCAGCCGCGGGGGACAGGTGGGATTCGACGAGCAGTACTTC. Protein: CASSRGGQVGFDEQYF.

The chain employs TRBV6-4 and TRBJ1-6, with 7 bases aligning to TRBD1. There are 14 residues in the CDR3. CDR1 is MRHNA and CDR2 is SNTAGT in the germline V gene. Trimming removed 8 bases from V and 8 bases from J; junction bases left unmatched: 9. CDR3 coding DNA: TGTGCCAGCGGGCAGGGGGGCCCTTATTCACCCCTCCACTTT. This sequence encodes CASGQGGPYSPLHF.

The chain is built from TRBV7-8 and TRBJ1-5, with 7 nucleotides matching TRBD1. Germline V gives CDR1 SGHVS, CDR2 FQNEAQ. The CDR3 runs 14 residues. Trimming took 1 base from V and 6 from J; bases not matched to a gene: 3. CDR3 bases: TGTGCCAGCAGCTTAGTGGAGGGGGCTCAGCCCCAGCATTTT. As protein: CASSLVEGAQPQHF.

The chain recombines TRBV6-5 with TRBJ1-2, with no clear D. The ends were cut back, 5 bases at V and 3 bases at J, with 7 bases in the middle. This CDR3 region has 12 residues. Germline loops: CDR1 MNHEY, CDR2 SVGAGI. DNA for the CDR3: TGTGCCAGCAGTCAGAACCACTATGGCTACACCTTC. This sequence encodes CASSQNHYGYTF.